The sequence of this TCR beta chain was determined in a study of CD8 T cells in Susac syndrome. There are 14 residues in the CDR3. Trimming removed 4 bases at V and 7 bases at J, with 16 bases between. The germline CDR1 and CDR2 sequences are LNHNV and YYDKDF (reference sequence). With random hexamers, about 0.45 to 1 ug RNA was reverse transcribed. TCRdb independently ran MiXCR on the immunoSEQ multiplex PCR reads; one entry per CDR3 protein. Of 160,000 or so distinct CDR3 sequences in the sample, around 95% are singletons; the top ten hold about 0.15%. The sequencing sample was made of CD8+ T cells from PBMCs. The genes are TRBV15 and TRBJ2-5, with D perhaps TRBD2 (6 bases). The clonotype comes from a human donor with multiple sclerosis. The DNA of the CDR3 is TGTGCCACCAGCACACGGGTCGAAGCGGGGACCCAGTACTTC. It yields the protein CATSTRVEAGTQYF.